A single sample gave rise to the 9 T cell receptor beta chains below, sequenced in a study of shared clonotypes between healthy human individuals. Sequencing used immunoSEQ multiplex PCR; TCRdb keeps in-frame clones, though not all of them. Of about 980,000 clones in the sample, over 60% were seen once. Sequencing used memory CD4+ T cells sorted from blood. Indicated subset: CD45RA-negative fraction. Source of these receptors: a man younger than 30 in good health.

This clone appeared a few times. The chain employs TRBV5-5 and TRBJ1-6, with D tentatively TRBD1 (6 bases). Germline CDR1 and CDR2: SGHKS and YYEKEE (reference sequence). The CDR3 sequence is 16 residues long. V gave up 4 bases and J gave up 7 bases, with 18 bases separating them. In nucleotides, the CDR3 is TGTGCCAGCAGCCTGACCAGGGGAATTAGGAATTCACCCCTCCACTTT. Translated, it gives CASSLTRGIRNSPLHF.

Worth noting for this clone: Possible read error: a much larger clone is one base away. The chain employs TRBV7-6 and TRBJ2-3; D gene unclear. Germline values: CDR1 SGHVS, CDR2 FNYEAQ. CDR3 length: 12 residues. Trimming removed 3 bases from V and 2 bases from J, with 3 bases in between. CDR3 amino acids: CASSFVTDTQYF. The CDR3 DNA sequence: TGTGCCAGCAGCTTTGTCACAGATACGCAGTATTTT.

The rearrangement uses TRBV5-8 and TRBJ1-5, with no clear D. Germline CDR1 reads SGHTS; CDR2 reads YDEGEE. This CDR3 has 11 residues. Trimming pared 0 bases from V and 6 bases from J, leaving 1 base between. CDR3 nucleotides: TGTGCCAGCAGCTTGGTTCAGCCCCAGCATTTT. It yields the protein CASSLVQPQHF.

The CDR3, as DNA: TGCGCCAGCAGCTTAAGAGCGCCGGGCACAGATACGCAGTATTTT. Translated: CASSLRAPGTDTQYF. The rearrangement uses TRBV5-1 and TRBJ2-3; no firm D call. Germline CDR1 SGHRS, CDR2 YFSETQ. Trimming took off 2 bases at V and 1 base at J, with 11 bases between the two ends. The CDR3 loop spans 15 amino acids.

The chain is built from TRBV5-8 and TRBJ1-1; D gene uncertain. Trimming stripped 4 bases from V and 7 bases from J, with 11 bases between. This CDR3 has 12 residues. CDR1 is SGHTS and CDR2 is YDEGEE in the germline V gene. The CDR3 is CASSEAVIEAFF. The CDR3 DNA follows: TGTGCCAGCAGCGAGGCGGTCATTGAAGCTTTCTTT.

The rearrangement joins TRBV27 to TRBJ1-6, with D possibly TRBD1 on 5 matching bases. Trimming stripped 8 bases from V and 4 bases from J, with 15 bases between. The CDR3 is made up of 15 amino acids. Germline CDR1 is MNHEY and CDR2 is SMNVEV (reference sequence). The CDR3 here is CASAEGRGYNSPLHF. Here the CDR3 DNA reads TGTGCCAGCGCCGAGGGGCGAGGATATAATTCACCCCTCCACTTT.

This clone came up a few times. The rearrangement links TRBV7-9 to TRBJ1-1, with unresolved D. The V and J ends lost 0 bases and 9 bases respectively, with 11 bases between them. Germline V gene lookup returns CDR1 SEHNR and CDR2 FQNEAQ (reference sequence). This CDR3 contains 13 residues. CDR3 residues: CASSLAERGKAFF. CDR3 nucleotide sequence: TGTGCCAGCAGCTTAGCCGAACGGGGAAAAGCTTTCTTT.

The J gene is TRBJ2-5, the V gene TRBV2, with D perhaps given as TRBD1 or TRBD2 (5 bases each). This CDR3 has 15 amino acids. Germline loops: CDR1 SNHLY, CDR2 FYNNEI. Trimming removed 1 base from V and 4 bases from J, with 13 bases in between. DNA for the CDR3: TGTGCCAGCAGTGAAGGGGGGAAACCGGGAGAGACCCAGTACTTC. It translates to CASSEGGKPGETQYF.

In this sample, this clone turned up a few times. V gene TRBV6-1 combines with J gene TRBJ1-6; D unresolved. This CDR3 is 15 amino acids long. Germline V CDR1 and CDR2: MNHNS, SASEGT. Trimming left V 3 bases short and J 8 bases short, with 14 bases between. CDR3 DNA sequence: TGTGCCAGCAGTGAGATGTGGACCCGAGATTCACCCCTCCACTTT. Its protein is CASSEMWTRDSPLHF.